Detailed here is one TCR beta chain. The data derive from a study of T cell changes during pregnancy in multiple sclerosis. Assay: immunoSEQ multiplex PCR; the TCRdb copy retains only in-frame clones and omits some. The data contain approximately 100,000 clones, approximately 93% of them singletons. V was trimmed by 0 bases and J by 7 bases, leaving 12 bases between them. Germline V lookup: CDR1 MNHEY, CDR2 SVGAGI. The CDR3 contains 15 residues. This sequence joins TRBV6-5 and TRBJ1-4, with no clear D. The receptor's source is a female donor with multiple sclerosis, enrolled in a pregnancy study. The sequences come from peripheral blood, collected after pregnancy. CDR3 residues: CASSYSLLASEKLFF. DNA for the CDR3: TGTGCCAGCAGTTACTCACTACTGGCTAGTGAAAAACTGTTTTTT.